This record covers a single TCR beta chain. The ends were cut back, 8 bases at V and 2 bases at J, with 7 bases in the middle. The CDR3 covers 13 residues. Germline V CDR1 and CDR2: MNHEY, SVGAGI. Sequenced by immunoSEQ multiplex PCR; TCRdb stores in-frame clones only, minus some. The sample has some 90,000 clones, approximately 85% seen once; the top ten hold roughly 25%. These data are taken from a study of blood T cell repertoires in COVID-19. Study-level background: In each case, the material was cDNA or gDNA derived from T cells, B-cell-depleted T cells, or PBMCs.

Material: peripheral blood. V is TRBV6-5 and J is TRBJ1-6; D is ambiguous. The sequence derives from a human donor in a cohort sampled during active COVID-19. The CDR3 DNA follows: TGTGCCAGCCAGAAGACCTATAATTCACCCCTCCACTTT. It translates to CASQKTYNSPLHF.